One and the same sample provided the 22 T cell receptor beta chains below, sequenced in a study of identical twins. TCRdb recomputed calls from the 5' RACE reads with MiXCR, one row per CDR3 protein. The table includes 400,000 to 550,000 distinct CDR3 sequences, roughly an eighth detected once. This same sample was also part of a study on yellow fever vaccine responses in identical twins.

Sequences were obtained from CD4+ T cells sorted from blood. The receptors were sampled from a woman under 30 in good health.

This clonotype was seen more than once but under ten times. This chain uses TRBV27 with TRBJ1-2; weak D call: TRBD1 (5 bases). Trimming removed 0 bases from V and 4 bases from J, with 12 bases in between. The CDR3 covers 15 residues. Germline assignment: CDR1 MNHEY and CDR2 SMNVEV (reference sequence). The DNA for the CDR3 is TGTGCCAGCAGTTTATCGAGGGGCAACTTCTATGGCTACACCTTC. Its protein product is CASSLSRGNFYGYTF.

The chain recombines TRBV6-2 or TRBV6-3 with TRBJ2-6; 8 nucleotides line up with TRBD1. Looked up from germline, CDR1 is MNHEY and CDR2 is SVGEGT. The CDR3 covers 15 residues. Losses at the gene ends were 5 bases for V and 4 bases for J; bases not matched to a gene: 4. The CDR3 DNA is TGTGCCAGCAGTGACAGGGGCCCCGGGGCCAACGTCCTGACTTTC. Protein: CASSDRGPGANVLTF.

This clonotype has just a few counts. The gene calls are TRBV5-5 and TRBJ2-1; possibly TRBD1 for D (5 bases). This CDR3 contains 16 residues. V was trimmed by 1 base and J by 2 bases, leaving 13 bases between them. Germline lookup yields CDR1 SGHKS and CDR2 YYEKEE (reference sequence). CDR3 in DNA: TGTGCCAGCAGCTTGCCCCCCGCAGGGACCTACAATGAGCAGTTCTTC. Translating it yields CASSLPPAGTYNEQFF.

This clonotype was recorded many times. As DNA, the CDR3 is TGTGCCATCAGTTGGGACTTAAATTCACCCCTCCACTTT. It encodes CAISWDLNSPLHF. The chain uses TRBV10-3 and TRBJ1-6; tentatively, D is TRBD1 (5 bases). The V gene's germline CDR1 is ENHRY and CDR2 SYGVKD. The V end was cut by 5 bases, the J end by 7 bases, with 9 bases between. This CDR3 region has 13 residues.

This clonotype was observed a few times. V and J are TRBV6-5 and TRBJ2-2; D might be TRBD1 or TRBD2, each matching 6 bases. The CDR3 has 17 residues. The V end was cut by 2 bases, the J end by 4 bases, with 17 bases between. CDR1 MNHEY and CDR2 SVGAGI come from the germline V gene. This chain's CDR3 is CASSYTIGGPLTGELFF. CDR3 DNA sequence: TGTGCCAGCAGTTACACGATAGGGGGGCCACTCACCGGGGAGCTGTTTTTT.

This clonotype was seen ten or more times. CDR3 sequence (DNA): TGTGCCAGCAGACCTCAGCGGATAAGCACAGATACGCAGTATTTT. This translates into CASRPQRISTDTQYF. The chain is built from TRBV12-3 or TRBV12-4 and TRBJ2-3; maybe TRBD2 (5 bases). V was pared by 6 bases and J by 0 bases, with 13 bases between. The CDR3 extends over 15 amino acids.

This clonotype has more than one count but fewer than ten. The V gene is TRBV7-9, the J gene TRBJ2-7; 9 positions match TRBD1. This CDR3 is built from 14 residues. Trimming removed 5 bases from V and 5 bases from J; junction bases left unmatched: 7. CDR1 and CDR2 from the germline V gene are SEHNR and FQNEAQ (reference sequence). CDR3 sequence reads: CASSRRQGEDEQYF. Written as DNA, the CDR3 is TGTGCCAGCAGCAGAAGACAGGGGGAGGACGAGCAGTACTTC. Together with reference TRBV7-9 and TRBJ2-7, the CDR3 gives the full variable domain: DTGVSQNPRHKITKRGQNVTFRCDPISEHNRLYWYRQTLGQGPEFLTYFQNEAQLEKSRLLSDRFSAERPKGSFSTLEIQRTEQGDSAMYLCASSRRQGEDEQYFGPGTRLTVT.

This clonotype has at least ten counts. The junction shows a germline mismatch at one end, possibly a read error. The chain is built from TRBV5-1 and TRBJ2-7, with TRBD1 identical over 9 bases. This CDR3 is built from 15 residues. Germline CDR1 is SGHRS and CDR2 is YFSETQ. The CDR3 loop reads CASSLGGTGTYEQYF. As DNA, the CDR3 is TGTGCCAGCAGTTTAGGGGGGACAGGGACCTACGAGCAGTACTTC.

In its sample, this clonotype was seen a few times. The V and J genes are TRBV28 and TRBJ2-7; maybe TRBD2 (6 bases). Trimming removed 7 bases from V and 3 bases from J, with 16 bases in between. CDR3 length: 14 amino acids. Germline V gives CDR1 MDHEN, CDR2 SYDVKM. Here the CDR3 reads CASISLAGSYEQYF. The CDR3 DNA sequence: TGTGCCAGCATCTCGCTGGCGGGGAGCTACGAGCAGTACTTC.

This clonotype was seen more than once but under ten times. This chain joins TRBV15 and TRBJ2-2; 10 positions match TRBD2. The CDR3 is made up of 14 amino acids. The J segment lost 3 bases and the V segment lost 8 bases, leaving 3 bases of the junction unmatched. The V gene's germline CDR1 is LNHNV and CDR2 YYDKDF (reference sequence). CDR3 region: CATRLAGDTGELFF. CDR3 DNA: TGTGCCACCCGTCTAGCGGGGGACACCGGGGAGCTGTTTTTT.

Only a few counts were recorded for this clonotype. The chain couples TRBV30 to TRBJ2-3; D not resolved. The CDR3 sequence is 15 residues long. Germline values: CDR1 GTSNPN, CDR2 SVGIG (reference sequence). Trimming took off 2 bases at V and 6 bases at J, with 18 bases between the two ends. CDR3 protein: CAWSSGWSTWDTQYF. CDR3 nucleotides: TGTGCCTGGAGTTCCGGGTGGTCGACTTGGGATACGCAGTATTTT.

This clonotype was seen ten or more times. CDR3 protein: CASSTGSLSTGELFF. The CDR3, as DNA: TGTGCCAGCAGCACAGGGAGTTTGAGCACCGGGGAGCTGTTTTTT. The chain uses TRBV28 and TRBJ2-2; weak D call: TRBD1 (6 bases). Germline V gene data show CDR1 as MDHEN and CDR2 as SYDVKM. The V gene lost 6 bases and the J gene lost 4 bases, with 15 bases spanning the gap. The CDR3 extends over 15 amino acids.

This chain joins TRBV7-8 and TRBJ2-2; D unclear. Trimming removed 5 bases at V and 1 base at J, with 11 bases between. CDR3 length: 15 residues. Germline CDR1 reads SGHVS; CDR2 reads FQNEAQ. CDR3 amino acids: CASSPGPGNTGELFF. As DNA, the CDR3 is TGTGCCAGCAGCCCGGGTCCGGGGAACACCGGGGAGCTGTTTTTT.

This clonotype was seen a handful of times. The V and J genes are TRBV27 and TRBJ2-7; tentatively, D is TRBD2 (5 bases). The CDR3 covers 15 residues. In germline, CDR1 is MNHEY, CDR2 SMNVEV (reference sequence). V was clipped by 4 bases and J by 4 bases, with 17 bases between them. As DNA, the CDR3 is TGTGCCAGCAGTTCTTTCGGGAAGGGTTTTTACGAGCAGTACTTC. Amino acids: CASSSFGKGFYEQYF.

Comments on this clonotype: A junction end diverges from the germline sequence, so it may reflect a read error. V usage is TRBV3-1 and J usage is TRBJ2-7; 8 nucleotides align to TRBD2. CDR1 is LGHDT, CDR2 YNNKEL, per germline (reference sequence). The CDR3 covers 13 residues. The DNA of the CDR3 is TGTGCCAGCCGGCCTAGCGGGCAGGTTATGATGCACTTC. Translation gives CASRPSGQVMMHF.

The table lists this clonotype with many counts. The chain employs TRBV4-2 and TRBJ2-2, with 7 bases aligning to TRBD2. J lost 0 bases, V lost 1 base, and 2 bases had no gene match. This CDR3 contains 16 residues. In germline, CDR1 is LGHNA, CDR2 YNFKEQ. The CDR3 loop is CASSQVGRTNTGELFF. CDR3 nucleotides: TGTGCCAGCAGCCAAGTCGGGAGGACGAACACCGGGGAGCTGTTTTTT.

This clonotype was counted a few times. The chain carries TRBV7-2 and TRBJ2-2; 9 positions match TRBD1. V lost 3 bases, J lost 5 bases, and 10 bases stayed unmatched. Germline V lookup: CDR1 SGHTA, CDR2 FQGNSA. The CDR3 loop spans 17 amino acids. The CDR3 spells CASSFLPGQGETGELFF. For the CDR3, the DNA is TGTGCCAGCAGCTTCCTACCGGGACAGGGAGAAACCGGGGAGCTGTTTTTT.

The genes are TRBV2 and TRBJ2-3; 8 nucleotides line up with TRBD2. CDR1 SNHLY and CDR2 FYNNEI come from the germline V gene. The length of the CDR3 is 13 residues. V lost 8 bases, J lost 4 bases, and 5 bases stayed unmatched. CDR3 sequence reads: CASRTSLPDTQYF. CDR3 sequence (DNA): TGTGCCAGCCGGACTAGCTTACCAGATACGCAGTATTTT.

Points on this clonotype: Mismatch with germline at one junction end may stem from a read error. The rearrangement links TRBV20-1 to TRBJ2-1; no definite D call. The CDR3 consists of 15 residues. Per germline, CDR1 DFQATT and CDR2 SNEGSKA (reference sequence). The CDR3: CCARGRPGSYNEQFF. The CDR3 DNA reads TGCTGTGCTAGAGGCCGGCCCGGCTCTTACAATGAGCAGTTCTTC.

There are a few counts of this clonotype. The chain uses TRBV29-1 and TRBJ2-2, with 12 bases matching TRBD2. The CDR3 is made up of 15 amino acids. V lost 3 bases and J lost 12; bases outside the gene matches: 11. Germline V lookup: CDR1 SQVTM, CDR2 ANQGSEA. DNA for the CDR3: TGCAGCGTTGAGTTGCTAGCGGGAGGGCCGAGAAAGCTGTTTTTT. Translating gives CSVELLAGGPRKLFF.

In its sample, this clonotype was seen a few times. V usage is TRBV12-3 or TRBV12-4 and J usage is TRBJ1-1; D not resolved. Trimming stripped 5 bases from V and 11 bases from J, with 12 bases between. The CDR3 contains 11 residues. The CDR3 sequence: CASSRESGAFF. In DNA form, the CDR3 reads TGTGCCAGCAGTAGGGAATCGGGGGCTTTCTTT.

This clonotype was recorded only once. This chain links TRBV11-2 with TRBJ2-7; possibly TRBD1 for D (6 bases). V was clipped by 2 bases and J by 0 bases, with 17 bases between them. Germline-derived CDR1 and CDR2 are SGHAT and FQNNGV. This CDR3 region has 17 residues. CDR3 sequence (DNA): TGTGCCAGCAGCTTATTCGGACAGTCGGATACCTCCTACGAGCAGTACTTC. Its translation is CASSLFGQSDTSYEQYF.